Sequencing of this TCR beta chain was carried out in a study of vaccination effects on CD4 cells after COVID-19 (dated 2022 in TCRdb). About the investigation overall: Two doses of either the BNT162b2 or the mRNA-1273 mRNA SARS-CoV-2 vaccine were administered to participants. A total of 10 COVID-19 convalescent patients and several SARS-CoV-2-naive healthy vaccine recipients were included in the full study. Cultures from other donors in the study were sequenced with the Oncomine TCR Beta short-read assay on an Illumina iSeq 100. The study compared SARS-CoV-2 spike-specific CD4+ TCR repertoires before and after mRNA vaccination in COVID-19 convalescent patients and infection-naive vaccine recipients. Study-wide findings and limitations: The study was limited by a small number of convalescent patients and lacked early post-infection timepoints. In healthy vaccine recipients, vaccine-induced clones were almost all SARS-CoV-2 mono-reactive, with only 1 of 255 being cross-reactive with common cold coronaviruses. Clones induced by infection and clones induced by vaccination both contracted markedly at late timepoints after vaccination, which fits with T cell responses waning over time.

Note on this clone: Its antigen is unknown. Nothing much larger sits one base from this clone, and base qualities are not available.

Library generation was performed with the immunoSEQ multiplex PCR assay. DNA from the CD4+ T cells that had been cultured and isolated underwent TCR beta CDR3 sequencing. Regarding the original processing steps: Non-productive TCR sequences were removed, reads were trimmed to the CDR3 region, and CDR3s of at least 7 amino acids were retained. Antigen-specific clonotypes were identified with the MANAFEST web app by comparing expansion in peptide wells against reference cultures. Positive clones required FDR<0.05 expansion versus reference and all other wells, odds ratio above 5, and frequency above 0.1% in two replicate wells. Clonotypes significantly expanded in SARS-CoV-2 spike wells and in at least one common cold coronavirus spike condition were defined as cross-reactive. Levenshtein distance calculated with the stringdist R package was used to assess CDR3 similarity, and unrooted trees were constructed with ape in R 3.6.1. In its TCRdb copy, this immuneACCESS table keeps in-frame sequences only and misses some clones. Where compared with another copy, unresolved V genes explain less than half of these, and the others have no known cause. That table is the source of V, J and clone size, and D and trimming were worked out from the DNA. This sample is represented by about 68,000 clones; about four fifths of them were singletons. The top ten constitute 9% to 15% of the sample.

In the ViraFEST assay, PBMC were stimulated with viral peptide pools, and antigen-specific CD4+ T cell clonotypes were then identified by expansion using TCR sequencing. After around ten days of culture, CD4+ T cells were isolated with the EasySep CD4+ T cell isolation kit. Negative nucleocapsid antibody results before and after vaccination confirmed that the healthy vaccine recipients had no prior SARS-CoV-2 infection. Each well held under 2.5 million PBMC cultured in IMDM containing approximately 5.3% human AB serum, roughly 9.6 IU/ml IL-2 and gentamicin, along with approximately 10 ug/ml peptides. Half of the culture medium was replaced with fresh IL-2-containing medium on days 3 and 7. Unless otherwise noted, each peptide stimulation condition was cultured in triplicate wells. PBMC were separated from whole blood using Ficoll-Paque Plus gradient centrifugation and were then either cryopreserved at -140C or used fresh. The overlapping peptide pools covered the spike proteins of SARS-CoV-2 as well as those of the common cold coronaviruses HCoV-NL63, HCoV-OC43 and HCoV-229E. The QIAamp micro DNA kit was used to extract genomic DNA from the cultured CD4+ T cells.

The germline ends are 17 bases apart after V is trimmed by 3 bases and J by 11 bases. The cysteine opens and the phenylalanine closes a CDR3 of 14 amino acids. Solely the CDR3 DNA is kept, with 42 bases framed from the first base. CDR1 and CDR2 were assigned from the germline V gene as SGHRS and YFSETQ. This sample comprised CD4+ T cells from PBMCs cultured with SARS-CoV-2 spike peptides, obtained before COVID-19 vaccination. The cell subset or site tag for this specimen amounts to: SARS-CoV-2 spike overlapping peptide pool stimulation. The chain is made from TRBV5-1 and TRBJ2-2, and perhaps TRBD1 as D gene, on 6 matching bases. This sequence originates from a human donor who received a COVID-19 vaccine. The DNA sequence reads TGCGCCAGCAGCTCCGGGACACCCCAGGCTGAGCTGTTTTTT. The resulting protein is CASSSGTPQAELFF.